This TCR beta chain was profiled in a study of T cells in Graves' hyperthyroidism and ophthalmopathy. Study-level points and caveats: Blood also held most thyroid clonotypes expanded beyond 0.001.

Amplified TCR beta CDR3 regions came from RNA transcripts. TCR CDR3 underwent first-round RT-PCR with the HTBI primer set. TCRdb re-called the multiplex PCR reads through MiXCR, storing one row per CDR3 protein. The data show about 840,000 distinct CDR3 sequences, 35% to 40% seen once. In its sample, this clonotype was seen many times. As yet, its antigen is unknown. Patients aged 18 to 65 had newly diagnosed hyperthyroidism of under 2 months' duration. The authors obtained PBMCs from roughly 9.7 ml of fresh peripheral blood. CDR1 LNHDA and CDR2 SQIVND come from the germline V gene (reference sequence). The CDR3 spans 12 residues. The V end was cut by 5 bases, the J end by 8 bases, with 12 bases between.

This chain uses TRBV19 with TRBJ1-2; D gene unclear. This receptor was taken from a young man with Graves' hyperthyroidism. What was sequenced was blood. CDR3 in DNA: TGTGCCAGTAGTTTCACCGGAGGCGGCTACACCTTC. Translating it yields CASSFTGGGYTF.